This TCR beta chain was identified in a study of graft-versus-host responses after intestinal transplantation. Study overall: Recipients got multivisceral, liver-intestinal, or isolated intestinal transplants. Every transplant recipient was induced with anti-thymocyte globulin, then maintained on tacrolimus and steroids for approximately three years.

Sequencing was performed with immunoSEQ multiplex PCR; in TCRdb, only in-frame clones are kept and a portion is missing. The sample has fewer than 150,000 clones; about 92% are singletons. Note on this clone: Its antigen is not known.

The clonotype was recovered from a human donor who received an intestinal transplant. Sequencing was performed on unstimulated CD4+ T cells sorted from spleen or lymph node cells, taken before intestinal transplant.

The CDR3 sequence is CASSHPGRGAWGYTF. The CDR3 DNA reads TGCGCCAGCAGCCATCCCGGACGGGGGGCATGGGGCTACACCTTC. The J gene is TRBJ1-2, the V gene TRBV4-1, with D possibly matching TRBD1 (6 bases). CDR1 MGHRA and CDR2 YSYEKL come from the germline V gene. The CDR3 extends over 15 amino acids. V lost 3 bases, J lost 8 bases, and 19 bases lay in between.